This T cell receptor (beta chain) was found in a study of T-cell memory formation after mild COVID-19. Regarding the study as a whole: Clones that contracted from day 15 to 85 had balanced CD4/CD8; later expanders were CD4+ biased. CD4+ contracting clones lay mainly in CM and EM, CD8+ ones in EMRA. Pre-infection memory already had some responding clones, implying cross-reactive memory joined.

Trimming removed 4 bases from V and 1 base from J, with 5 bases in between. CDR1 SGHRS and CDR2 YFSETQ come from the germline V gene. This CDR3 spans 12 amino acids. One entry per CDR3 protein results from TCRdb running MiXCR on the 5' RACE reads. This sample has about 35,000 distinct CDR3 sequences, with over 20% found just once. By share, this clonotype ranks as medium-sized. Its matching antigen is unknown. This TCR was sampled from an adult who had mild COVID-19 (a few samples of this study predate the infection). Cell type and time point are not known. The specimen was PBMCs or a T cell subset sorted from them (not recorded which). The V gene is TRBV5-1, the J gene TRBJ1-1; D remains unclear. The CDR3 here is CASSPGNTEAFF. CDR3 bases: TGCGCCAGCAGCCCGGGGAACACTGAAGCTTTCTTT.